The entry below describes one T cell receptor beta chain. Its specificity is not known. The data derive from a study of vaccination and CD4 T cells after COVID-19. As for the study in general: A median of 101 days (range 35 to 161) separated diagnosis from post-COVID sampling. From HCoV-229E, HCoV-OC43, HCoV-NL63 and SARS-CoV-2, overlapping spike peptides were used to stimulate the cells. General study points: Among those convalescent, a median around 86% of reactive clones emerged solely post-vaccination.

The assay that was used to sequence DNA from cultured CD4+ T cells was the Oncomine TCR Beta short-read assay. TCRdb re-analysed the PCR reads in MiXCR, keeping a single row per CDR3 protein. This sample has 3,400 or so distinct CDR3 sequences, with roughly two fifths found just once. Treatment meaning: roughly ten-day PBMC culture with coronavirus spike peptide pools or control peptides (ViraFEST assay). After being plated at fewer than 2.5 million per well, PBMCs were cultured with approximately 9.9 IU/ml IL-2 and about 10 ug/ml peptide pools. With 6 bases removed from V and 8 bases from J, the gap between germline ends came to 16 bases. The CDR3 covers 13 residues. Germline lookup yields CDR1 DFQATT and CDR2 SNEGSKA (reference sequence).

The sequence was obtained from a human donor who had recovered from COVID-19. The sequencing input was CD4+ T cells from blood, cultured in vitro. The chain recombines TRBV20-1 with TRBJ1-4, with D possibly TRBD1 on 6 matching bases. The CDR3 DNA reads as TGCAGTGCCCTCGGGGGGGCCCGAGAAAAACTGTTTTTT. Translated, it gives CSALGGAREKLFF.